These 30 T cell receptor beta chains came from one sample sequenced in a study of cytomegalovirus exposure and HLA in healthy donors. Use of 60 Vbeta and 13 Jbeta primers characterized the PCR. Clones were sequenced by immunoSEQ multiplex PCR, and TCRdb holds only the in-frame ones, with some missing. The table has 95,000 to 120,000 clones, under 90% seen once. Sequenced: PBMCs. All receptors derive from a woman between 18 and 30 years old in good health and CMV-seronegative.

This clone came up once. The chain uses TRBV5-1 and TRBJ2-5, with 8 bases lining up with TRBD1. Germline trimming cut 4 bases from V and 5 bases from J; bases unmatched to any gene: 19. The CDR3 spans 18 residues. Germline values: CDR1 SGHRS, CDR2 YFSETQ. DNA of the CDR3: TGCGCCAGCAGCGGCATGGGGGGACAGGACAGCTTGGGGGAGACCCAGTACTTC. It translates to CASSGMGGQDSLGETQYF.

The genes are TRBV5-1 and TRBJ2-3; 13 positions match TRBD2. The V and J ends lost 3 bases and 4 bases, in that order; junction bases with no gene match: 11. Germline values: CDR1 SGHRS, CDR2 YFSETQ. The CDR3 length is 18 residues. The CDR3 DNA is TGCGCCAGCAGCTCGAAACCGACTAGCGGGGGGAGGGCAGATACGCAGTATTTT. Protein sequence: CASSSKPTSGGRADTQYF.

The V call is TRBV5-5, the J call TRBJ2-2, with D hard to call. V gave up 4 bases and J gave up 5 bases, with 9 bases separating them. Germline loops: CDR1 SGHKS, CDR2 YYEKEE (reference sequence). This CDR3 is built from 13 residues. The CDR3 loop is CASSPRVTGELFF. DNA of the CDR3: TGTGCCAGCAGCCCCCGTGTAACCGGGGAGCTGTTTTTT. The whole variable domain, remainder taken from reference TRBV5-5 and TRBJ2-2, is DAGVTQSPTHLIKTRGQQVTLRCSPISGHKSVSWYQQVLGQGPQFIFQYYEKEERGRGNFPDRFSARQFPNYSSELNVNALLLGDSALYLCASSPRVTGELFFGEGSRLTVL.

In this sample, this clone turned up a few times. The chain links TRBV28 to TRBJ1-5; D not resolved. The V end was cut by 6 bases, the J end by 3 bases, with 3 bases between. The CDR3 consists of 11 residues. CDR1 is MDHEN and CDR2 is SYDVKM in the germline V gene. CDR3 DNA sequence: TGTGCCAGCAGCCTCAATCAGCCCCAGCATTTT. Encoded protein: CASSLNQPQHF. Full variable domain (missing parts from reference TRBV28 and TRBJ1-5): DVKVTQSSRYLVKRTGEKVFLECVQDMDHENMFWYRQDPGLGLRLIYFSYDVKMKEKGDIPEGYSVSREKKERFSLILESASTNQTSMYLCASSLNQPQHFGDGTRLSIL.

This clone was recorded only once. In nucleotides, the CDR3 is TGTGCCAGTACCCCGGGGGGGGCGCGGGAGACCCAGTACTTC. Translation: CASTPGGARETQYF. The gene calls are TRBV19 and TRBJ2-5; 8 bases are a match to TRBD2. The germline CDR1 and CDR2 sequences are LNHDA and SQIVND (reference sequence). The CDR3 extends over 14 amino acids. V lost 7 bases, J lost 5 bases, and 9 bases stayed unmatched.

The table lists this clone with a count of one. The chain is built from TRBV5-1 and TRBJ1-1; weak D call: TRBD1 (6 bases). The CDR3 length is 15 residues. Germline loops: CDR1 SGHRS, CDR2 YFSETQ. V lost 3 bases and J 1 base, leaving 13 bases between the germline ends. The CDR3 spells CASSSSGVGNTEAFF. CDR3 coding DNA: TGCGCCAGCAGCTCCTCAGGGGTCGGGAACACTGAAGCTTTCTTT.

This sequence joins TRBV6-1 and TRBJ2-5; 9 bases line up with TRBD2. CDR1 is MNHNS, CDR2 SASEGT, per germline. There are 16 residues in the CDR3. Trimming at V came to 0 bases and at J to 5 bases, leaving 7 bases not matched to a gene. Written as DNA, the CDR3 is TGTGCCAGCAGTGAAGCGCTCGGTAGCGGGAGTGAGACCCAGTACTTC. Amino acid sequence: CASSEALGSGSETQYF.

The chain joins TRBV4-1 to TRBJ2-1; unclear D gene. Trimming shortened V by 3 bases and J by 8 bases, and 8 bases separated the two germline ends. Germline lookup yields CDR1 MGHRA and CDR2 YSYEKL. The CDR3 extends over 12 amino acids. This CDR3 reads CASSQGPDEQFF. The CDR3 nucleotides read TGCGCCAGCAGCCAGGGCCCCGATGAGCAGTTCTTC.

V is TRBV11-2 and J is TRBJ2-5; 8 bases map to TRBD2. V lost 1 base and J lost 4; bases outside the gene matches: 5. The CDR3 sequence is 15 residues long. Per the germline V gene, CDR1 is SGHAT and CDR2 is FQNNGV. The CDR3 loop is CASSLAGGPGETQYF. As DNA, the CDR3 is TGTGCCAGCAGCTTAGCGGGAGGGCCCGGAGAGACCCAGTACTTC.

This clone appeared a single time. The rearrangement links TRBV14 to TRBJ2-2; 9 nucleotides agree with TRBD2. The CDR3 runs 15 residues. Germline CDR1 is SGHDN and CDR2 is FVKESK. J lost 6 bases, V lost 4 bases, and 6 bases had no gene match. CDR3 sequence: CASSRLAGAPGELFF. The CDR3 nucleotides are TGTGCCAGCAGCCGCTTAGCGGGAGCACCCGGGGAGCTGTTTTTT.

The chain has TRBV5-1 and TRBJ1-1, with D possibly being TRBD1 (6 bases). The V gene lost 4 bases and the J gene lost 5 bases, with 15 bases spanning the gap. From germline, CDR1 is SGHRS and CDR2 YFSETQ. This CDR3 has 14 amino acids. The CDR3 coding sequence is TGCGCCAGCAGCGCCCGCTACAGGGCTACTGAAGCTTTCTTT. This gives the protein CASSARYRATEAFF.

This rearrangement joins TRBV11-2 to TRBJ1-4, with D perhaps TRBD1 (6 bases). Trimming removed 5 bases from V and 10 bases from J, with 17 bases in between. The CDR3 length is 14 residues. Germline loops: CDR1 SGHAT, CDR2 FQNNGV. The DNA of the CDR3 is TGTGCCAGCAGCATCTACGGGGGGCCGGGAAAACTGTTTTTT. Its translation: CASSIYGGPGKLFF. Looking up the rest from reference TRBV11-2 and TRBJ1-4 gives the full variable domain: EAGVAQSPRYKIIEKRQSVAFWCNPISGHATLYWYQQILGQGPKLLIQFQNNGVVDDSQLPKDRFSAERLKGVDSTLKIQPAKLEDSAVYLCASSIYGGPGKLFFGSGTQLSVL.

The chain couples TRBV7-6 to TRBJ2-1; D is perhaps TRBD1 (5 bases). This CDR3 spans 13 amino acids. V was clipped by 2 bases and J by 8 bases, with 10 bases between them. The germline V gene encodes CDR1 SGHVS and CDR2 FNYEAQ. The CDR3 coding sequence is TGTGCCAGCAGCTTAAGGGGTTACGATGAGCAGTTCTTC. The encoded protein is CASSLRGYDEQFF.

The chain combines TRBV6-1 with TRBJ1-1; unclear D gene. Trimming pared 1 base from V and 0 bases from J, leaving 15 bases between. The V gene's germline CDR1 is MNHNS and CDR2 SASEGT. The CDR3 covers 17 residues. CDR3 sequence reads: CASSEEVARRLNTEAFF. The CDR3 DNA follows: TGTGCCAGCAGTGAAGAGGTAGCGAGACGGTTGAACACTGAAGCTTTCTTT.

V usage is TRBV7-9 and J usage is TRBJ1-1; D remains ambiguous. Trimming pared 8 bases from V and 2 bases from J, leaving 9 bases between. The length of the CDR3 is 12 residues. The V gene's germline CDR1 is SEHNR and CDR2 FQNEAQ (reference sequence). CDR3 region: CASRHSNTEAFF. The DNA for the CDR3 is TGTGCCAGCCGACACAGCAACACTGAAGCTTTCTTT. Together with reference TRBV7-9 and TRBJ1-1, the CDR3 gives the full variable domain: DTGVSQNPRHKITKRGQNVTFRCDPISEHNRLYWYRQTLGQGPEFLTYFQNEAQLEKSRLLSDRFSAERPKGSFSTLEIQRTEQGDSAMYLCASRHSNTEAFFGQGTRLTVV.

CDR3 in DNA: TGCGCCAGCAGCCAAGATGTCTGGACAGGGGGAAACACCATATATTTT. Translating gives CASSQDVWTGGNTIYF. The chain carries TRBV4-3 and TRBJ1-3; TRBD1 agrees at 8 bases. There are 16 residues in the CDR3. Unmatched junction bases numbered 5, after V lost 0 bases and J lost 4 bases. The germline CDR1 and CDR2 sequences are LGHNA and YSLEER.

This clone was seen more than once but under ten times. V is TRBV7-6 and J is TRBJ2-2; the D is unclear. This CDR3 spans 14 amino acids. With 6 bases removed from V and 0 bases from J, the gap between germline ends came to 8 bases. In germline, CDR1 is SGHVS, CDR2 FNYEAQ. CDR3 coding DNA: TGTGCCAGCAGGCCTACGCCGAACACCGGGGAGCTGTTTTTT. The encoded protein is CASRPTPNTGELFF.

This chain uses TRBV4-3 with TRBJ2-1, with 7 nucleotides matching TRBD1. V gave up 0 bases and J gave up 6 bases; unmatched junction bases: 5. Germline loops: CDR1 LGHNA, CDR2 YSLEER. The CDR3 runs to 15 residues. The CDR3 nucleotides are TGCGCCAGCAGCCAAGATAGGGCAGGGGGCAATGAGCAGTTCTTC. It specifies CASSQDRAGGNEQFF.

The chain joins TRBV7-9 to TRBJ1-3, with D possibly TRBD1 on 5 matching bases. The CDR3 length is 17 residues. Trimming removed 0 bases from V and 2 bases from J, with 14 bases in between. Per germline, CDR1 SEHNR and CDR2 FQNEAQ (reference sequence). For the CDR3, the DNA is TGTGCCAGCAGCTTAGCGTATCGGGGGGACGCTGGAAACACCATATATTTT. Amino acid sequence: CASSLAYRGDAGNTIYF.

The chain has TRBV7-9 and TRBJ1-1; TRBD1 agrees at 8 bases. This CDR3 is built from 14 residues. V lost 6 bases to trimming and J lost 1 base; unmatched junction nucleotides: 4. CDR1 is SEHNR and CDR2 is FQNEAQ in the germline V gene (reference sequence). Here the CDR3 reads CASSRTGTNTEAFF. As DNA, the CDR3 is TGTGCCAGCAGTCGGACAGGGACGAACACTGAAGCTTTCTTT.

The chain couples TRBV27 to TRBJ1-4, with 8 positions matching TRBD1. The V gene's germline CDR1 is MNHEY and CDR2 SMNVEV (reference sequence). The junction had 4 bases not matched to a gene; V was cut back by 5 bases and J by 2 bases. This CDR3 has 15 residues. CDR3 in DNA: TGTGCCAGCAGTAGGGACAGGAGGACTAATGAAAAACTGTTTTTT. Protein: CASSRDRRTNEKLFF.

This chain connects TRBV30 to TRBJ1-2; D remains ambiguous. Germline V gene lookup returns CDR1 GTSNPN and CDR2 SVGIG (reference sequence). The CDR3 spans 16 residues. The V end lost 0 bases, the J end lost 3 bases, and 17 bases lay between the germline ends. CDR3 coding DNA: TGTGCCTGGAGTGTACGAGCCCGAGTTGAGGACTATGGCTACACCTTC. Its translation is CAWSVRARVEDYGYTF. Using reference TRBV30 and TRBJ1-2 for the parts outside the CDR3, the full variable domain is SQTIHQWPATLVQPVGSPLSLECTVEGTSNPNLYWYRQAAGRGLQLLFYSVGIGQISSEVPQNLSASRPQDRQFILSSKKLLLSDSGFYLCAWSVRARVEDYGYTFGSGTRLTVV.

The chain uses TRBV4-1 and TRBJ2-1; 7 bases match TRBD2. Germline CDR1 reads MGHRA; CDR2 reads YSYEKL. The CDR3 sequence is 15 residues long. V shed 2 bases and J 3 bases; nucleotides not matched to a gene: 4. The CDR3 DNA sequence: TGCGCCAGCAGCCAATCAGCGGGGATCTACAATGAGCAGTTCTTC. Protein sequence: CASSQSAGIYNEQFF.

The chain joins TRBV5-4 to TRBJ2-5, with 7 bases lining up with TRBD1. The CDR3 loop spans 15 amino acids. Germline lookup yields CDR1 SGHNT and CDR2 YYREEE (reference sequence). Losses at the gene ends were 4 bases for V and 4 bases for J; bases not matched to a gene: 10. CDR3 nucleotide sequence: TGTGCCAGCAGCCCAGGTAGGGGGCATGGAGAGACCCAGTACTTC. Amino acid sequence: CASSPGRGHGETQYF.

CDR3 residues: CASSLTVNTEAFF. In DNA, the CDR3 is TGTGCCAGCAGCTTAACAGTTAACACTGAAGCTTTCTTT. The chain combines TRBV7-9 with TRBJ1-1; no reliable D call. CDR3 length equals 13 residues. Deletions cut 2 bases from V and 2 bases from J, with 6 bases between. Per the germline V gene, CDR1 is SEHNR and CDR2 is FQNEAQ (reference sequence).

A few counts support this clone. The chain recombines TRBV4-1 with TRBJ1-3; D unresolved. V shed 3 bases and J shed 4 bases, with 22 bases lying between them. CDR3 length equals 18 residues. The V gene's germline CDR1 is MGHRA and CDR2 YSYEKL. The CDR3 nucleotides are TGCGCCAGCAGCCAGGGCGGGGTACTCCCCAGAATCGGAAACACCATATATTTT. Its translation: CASSQGGVLPRIGNTIYF.

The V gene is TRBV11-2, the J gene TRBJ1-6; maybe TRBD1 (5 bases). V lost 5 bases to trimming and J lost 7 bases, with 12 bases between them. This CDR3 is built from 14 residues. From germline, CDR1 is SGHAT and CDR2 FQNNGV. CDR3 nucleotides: TGTGCCAGCAGCGTCAGGGTCTCCAATTCACCCCTCCACTTT. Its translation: CASSVRVSNSPLHF.

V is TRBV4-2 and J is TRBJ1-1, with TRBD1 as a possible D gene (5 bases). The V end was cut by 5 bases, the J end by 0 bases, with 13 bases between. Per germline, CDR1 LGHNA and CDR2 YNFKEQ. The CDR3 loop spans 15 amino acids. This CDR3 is CASSSQEGMNTEAFF. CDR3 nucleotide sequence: TGTGCCAGCAGCAGCCAGGAGGGGATGAACACTGAAGCTTTCTTT.

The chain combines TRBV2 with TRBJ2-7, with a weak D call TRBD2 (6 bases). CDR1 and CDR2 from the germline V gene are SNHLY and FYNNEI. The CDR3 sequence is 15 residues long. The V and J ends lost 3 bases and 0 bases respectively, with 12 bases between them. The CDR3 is CASSDPGDFSYEQYF. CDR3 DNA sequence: TGTGCCAGCAGTGATCCGGGGGACTTCTCCTACGAGCAGTACTTC.

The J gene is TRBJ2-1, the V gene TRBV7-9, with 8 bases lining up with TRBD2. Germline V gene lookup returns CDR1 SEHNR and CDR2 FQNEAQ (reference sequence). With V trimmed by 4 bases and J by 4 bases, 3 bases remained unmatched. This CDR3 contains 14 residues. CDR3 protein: CASSSSGGYNEQFF. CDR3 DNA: TGTGCCAGCAGCTCCAGCGGGGGATACAATGAGCAGTTCTTC.